This TCR beta chain was sequenced for a study of long-term antiretroviral therapy in people with HIV. CDR3 size: 13 residues. The germline CDR1 and CDR2 sequences are SGHTA and FQGNSA. V shed 8 bases and J shed 1 base, with 12 bases lying between them. With survey level as its setting, the immunoSEQ assay was v3.0. The repertoire was sequenced with immunoSEQ multiplex PCR; TCRdb's copy has only in-frame clones and lacks some. The sample includes 9,500 to 11,000 clones, about 86% of them seen just once. The material sequenced was unsorted PBMCs, taken 7.2 years after starting antiretroviral therapy. The receptor comes from a middle-aged man with HIV. The chain combines TRBV7-2 with TRBJ2-7, with D possibly TRBD2 on 6 matching bases. In DNA, the CDR3 is TGTGCCAGCCGAGGGAGGATATCCTACGAGCAGTACTTC. This translates into CASRGRISYEQYF.